This T cell receptor (beta chain) came from a study of T cell repertoires in aging, cancer and after chemotherapy. Amplification of TCR beta used genomic DNA extracted from peripheral blood. With regard to this clonotype: Its antigen is unidentified.

The junction had 7 bases not matched to a gene; V was cut back by 4 bases and J by 2 bases. The CDR3 consists of 15 residues. In germline, CDR1 is LGHNA, CDR2 YSLEER. Study-wide findings and caveats: Rebound thymic output was suggested by rising median generation probability during chemotherapy in each cancer cohort.

A mixed TRB-A/B primer pool amplified rearranged TRB by multiplex touch-down PCR. TCRdb re-analysed the multiplex PCR reads in MiXCR, keeping a single row per CDR3 protein. The table lists under 7,500 distinct CDR3 sequences, 35% to 45% of them singletons. J is TRBJ1-2 and V is TRBV4-3, with TRBD1 matching 7 bases. What was sequenced was blood. The sequence came from a human donor in good health. CDR3 residues: CASSLTQGGNYGYTF. DNA of the CDR3: TGCGCCAGCAGCCTAACGCAGGGGGGCAACTATGGCTACACCTTC.